The rows below give T cell receptor beta chains drawn from one sample of a study of blood T cell repertoires in COVID-19. Method: immunoSEQ multiplex PCR; TCRdb's copy keeps in-frame clones and lacks some. This table has more than 35,000 clones, nearly 90% appearing once. The sample taken for sequencing was peripheral blood. Receptors were obtained from a man aged 55 to 70 with active COVID-19. CDR3s include the opening cysteine and the closing phenylalanine or tryptophan. The D gene is left open where the match is weak. A row's size may be missing; if present it is once, few, many or a size class.

>-|TRBV28|TRBJ1-2|-
CASNDYRDYGYTF
TGTGCCAGCAACGATTACCGGGACTATGGCTACACCTTC
>-|TRBV2|TRBJ2-1|-
CASTDGQFINEQFF
TGTGCCAGCACCGACGGACAGTTCATCAATGAGCAGTTCTTC
>-|TRBV24-1|TRBJ2-3|TRBD2
CATSDSPSGTASTDTQYF
TGTGCCACCAGTGATTCACCTAGCGGGACCGCCAGCACAGATACGCAGTATTTT
>-|TRBV9|TRBJ2-3|-
CASSTHGGGGTDTQYF
TGTGCCAGCAGCACCCATGGGGGCGGAGGCACAGATACGCAGTATTTT
>few|TRBV4-2|TRBJ2-7|TRBD2
CASSQDPTSGSEQYF
TGTGCCAGCAGCCAAGATCCGACTAGCGGGAGCGAGCAGTACTTC
>-|TRBV30|TRBJ1-2|-
CAWSDRLPYGYTF
TGTGCCTGGAGTGACAGGCTCCCCTATGGCTACACCTTC
>-|TRBV15|TRBJ2-7|-
CATSSTGREQYF
TGTGCCACCAGCTCGACAGGGAGGGAGCAGTACTTC
>-|TRBV2|TRBJ1-5|TRBD1
CASTDRGSNQPQHF
TGTGCCAGCACCGACAGGGGAAGCAATCAGCCCCAGCATTTT
>once|TRBV29-1|TRBJ1-1|TRBD1
CSVHAGTGGGEAFF
TGCAGCGTTCATGCGGGGACAGGTGGAGGTGAAGCTTTCTTT
>-|TRBV28|TRBJ1-1|-
CASREQGTTEAFF
TGTGCCAGCAGGGAACAGGGTACCACTGAAGCTTTCTTT
>few|TRBV7-2|TRBJ2-1|TRBD2
CASRVAGGYNEQFF
TGTGCCAGCAGAGTAGCGGGAGGCTACAATGAGCAGTTCTTC
>-|TRBV18|TRBJ2-3|TRBD2
CASSFRGTSGAADTQYF
TGTGCCAGCTCCTTCCGCGGGACTAGCGGGGCCGCAGATACGCAGTATTTT
>-|TRBV5-1|TRBJ1-6|-
CASSLEEGSPLHF
TGCGCCAGCAGCTTAGAGGAGGGTTCACCCCTCCACTTT
>-|TRBV3-1/TRBV3-2|TRBJ2-7|TRBD2
CASQSGRSPYEQYF
TGTGCCTCCCAAAGCGGGAGAAGTCCCTACGAGCAGTACTTC
>-|TRBV9|TRBJ2-1|-
CASSSGLTSYNEQFF
TGTGCCAGCAGCTCGGGACTGACCTCCTACAATGAGCAGTTCTTC
>-|TRBV6-2/TRBV6-3|TRBJ2-1|-
CASSYGQLYNEQFF
TGTGCCAGCAGTTACGGGCAGCTGTACAATGAGCAGTTCTTC
>-|TRBV10-3|TRBJ2-7|TRBD2
CAISGGLAGTHEQYF
TGTGCCATCAGTGGGGGACTAGCGGGAACGCACGAGCAGTACTTC
>-|TRBV28|TRBJ2-3|TRBD2
CASTTGGQGRLTDTQYF
TGTGCCAGCACCACGGGGGGGCAGGGTCGGTTGACAGATACGCAGTATTTT
>-|TRBV5-1|TRBJ2-1|TRBD2
CASRPELAGGPNEQFF
TGCGCCAGCAGACCAGAACTAGCGGGAGGACCCAATGAGCAGTTCTTC
>-|TRBV19|TRBJ2-5|-
CASSGGGQGYQETQYF
TGTGCCAGTAGCGGGGGGGGACAGGGTTACCAAGAGACCCAGTACTTC
>-|TRBV3-1/TRBV3-2|TRBJ2-3|-
CASKRGGASGTDTQYF
TGTGCCAGCAAAAGAGGGGGGGCTAGCGGCACAGATACGCAGTATTTT
>few|TRBV2|TRBJ1-4|TRBD1
CATATDRARYNEKLFF
TGTGCCACTGCGACCGACAGGGCCCGATATAATGAAAAACTGTTTTTT
>-|TRBV5-4|TRBJ2-3|-
CASSRLPDTQYF
TGTGCCAGCAGCAGACTCCCCGATACGCAGTATTTT
>-|TRBV2|TRBJ2-5|-
CASSIQETQYF
TGTGCCAGCAGCATCCAAGAGACCCAGTACTTC
>-|TRBV19|TRBJ2-2|-
CASSIAGTGELFF
TGTGCCAGTAGTATAGCGGGCACCGGGGAGCTGTTTTTT
>-|TRBV7-9|TRBJ2-1|-
CASSFVEGGQFF
TGTGCCAGCAGCTTCGTGGAGGGTGGGCAGTTCTTC
>-|TRBV10-3|TRBJ2-4|-
CAISEAGEDIQYF
TGTGCCATCAGTGAGGCCGGGGAGGACATTCAGTACTTC
>-|TRBV4-1|TRBJ1-2|TRBD1
CASSQEGTTGGGGYTF
TGCGCCAGCAGCCAAGAAGGAACTACAGGGGGAGGTGGCTACACCTTC
>-|TRBV3-1/TRBV3-2|TRBJ2-1|TRBD2
CASSQEPSGTNEQFF
TGTGCCAGCAGCCAAGAACCTAGCGGGACCAATGAGCAGTTCTTC
>-|TRBV24-1|TRBJ2-3|TRBD1
CATSDRTGVPSGDTQYF
TGTGCCACCAGTGACCGGACAGGGGTCCCCTCGGGAGATACGCAGTATTTT
>-|TRBV6-2/TRBV6-3|TRBJ2-1|-
CASSYNSGNEQFF
TGTGCCAGCAGTTACAATTCAGGCAATGAGCAGTTCTTC
>-|TRBV21-1|TRBJ2-1|-
CASSEGQVYNEQFF
TGTGCCAGCAGCGAGGGACAGGTATACAATGAGCAGTTCTTC
>-|TRBV7-2|TRBJ2-5|-
CASSSRLTRGETQYF
TGTGCCAGCAGCTCCCGACTAACTCGAGGGGAGACCCAGTACTTC
>-|TRBV5-5|TRBJ1-5|-
CASSPYEDQPQHF
TGTGCCAGCAGCCCCTACGAGGATCAGCCCCAGCATTTT
>-|TRBV25-1|TRBJ1-5|-
CASSDAGSNQPQHF
TGTGCCAGCAGTGACGCAGGGAGCAATCAGCCCCAGCATTTT
>-|TRBV7-9|TRBJ1-1|-
CASSLGSHEAFF
TGTGCCAGCAGCTTAGGAAGCCACGAAGCTTTCTTT
>-|TRBV5-1|TRBJ2-3|-
CASKSVSTDTQYF
TGCGCCAGCAAGTCGGTTAGCACAGATACGCAGTATTTT
>once|TRBV28|TRBJ1-1|-
CASIPSTGSNTEAFF
TGTGCCAGCATTCCCTCGACAGGTTCGAACACTGAAGCTTTCTTT
>-|TRBV9|TRBJ1-5|TRBD1
CASSVGTGNSQPQHF
TGTGCCAGCAGCGTAGGGACAGGGAACAGTCAGCCCCAGCATTTT
>-|TRBV10-3|TRBJ2-1|-
CAISDPLGRGAPGEQFF
TGTGCCATCAGTGACCCCCTAGGCCGCGGGGCTCCGGGGGAGCAGTTCTTC
>-|TRBV6-6|TRBJ1-2|-
CASTGDAGRGYTF
TGTGCCAGCACTGGCGACGCAGGTCGCGGCTACACCTTC
>once|TRBV19|TRBJ2-7|TRBD1
CASRVRQGPGSYEQYF
TGTGCCAGTAGGGTACGACAGGGGCCGGGTTCCTACGAGCAGTACTTC